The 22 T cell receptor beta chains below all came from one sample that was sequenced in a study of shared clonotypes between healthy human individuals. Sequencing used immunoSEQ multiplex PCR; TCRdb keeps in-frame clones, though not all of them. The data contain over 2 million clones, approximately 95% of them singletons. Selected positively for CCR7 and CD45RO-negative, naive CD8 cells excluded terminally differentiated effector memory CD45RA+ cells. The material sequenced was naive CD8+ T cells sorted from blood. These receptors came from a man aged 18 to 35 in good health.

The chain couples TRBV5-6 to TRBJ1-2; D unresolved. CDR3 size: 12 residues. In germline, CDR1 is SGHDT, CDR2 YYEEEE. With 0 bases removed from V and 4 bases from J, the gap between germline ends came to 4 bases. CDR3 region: CASSLARYGYTF. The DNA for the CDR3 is TGTGCCAGCAGCTTGGCCCGCTATGGCTACACCTTC.

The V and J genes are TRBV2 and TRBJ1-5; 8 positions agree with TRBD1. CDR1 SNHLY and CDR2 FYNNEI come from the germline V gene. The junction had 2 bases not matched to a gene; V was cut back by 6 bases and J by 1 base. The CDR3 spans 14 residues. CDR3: CASRQGASNQPQHF. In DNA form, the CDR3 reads TGTGCCAGCAGGCAGGGGGCAAGCAATCAGCCCCAGCATTTT. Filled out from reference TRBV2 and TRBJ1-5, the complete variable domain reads EPEVTQTPSHQVTQMGQEVILRCVPISNHLYFYWYRQILGQKVEFLVSFYNNEISEKSEIFDDQFSVERPDGSNFTLKIRSTKLEDSAMYFCASRQGASNQPQHFGDGTRLSIL.

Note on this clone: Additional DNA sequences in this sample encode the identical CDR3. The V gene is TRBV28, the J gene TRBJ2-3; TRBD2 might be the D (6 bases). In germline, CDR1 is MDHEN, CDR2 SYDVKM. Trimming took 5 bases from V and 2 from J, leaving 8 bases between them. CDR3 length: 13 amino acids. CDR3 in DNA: TGTGCCAGCAGTCTGGGACTCACAGATACGCAGTATTTT. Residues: CASSLGLTDTQYF. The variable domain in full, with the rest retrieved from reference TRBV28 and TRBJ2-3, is DVKVTQSSRYLVKRTGEKVFLECVQDMDHENMFWYRQDPGLGLRLIYFSYDVKMKEKGDIPEGYSVSREKKERFSLILESASTNQTSMYLCASSLGLTDTQYFGPGTRLTVL.

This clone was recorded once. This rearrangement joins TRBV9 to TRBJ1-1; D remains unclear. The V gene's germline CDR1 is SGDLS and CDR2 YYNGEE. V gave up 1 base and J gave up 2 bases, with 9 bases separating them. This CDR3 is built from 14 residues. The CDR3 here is CASSVIGPNTEAFF. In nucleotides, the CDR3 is TGTGCCAGCAGCGTAATAGGGCCCAACACTGAAGCTTTCTTT.

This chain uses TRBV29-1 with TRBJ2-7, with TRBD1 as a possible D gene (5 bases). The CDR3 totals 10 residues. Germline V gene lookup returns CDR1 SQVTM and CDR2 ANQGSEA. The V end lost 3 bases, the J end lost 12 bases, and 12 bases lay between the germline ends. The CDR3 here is CSVDQGARYF. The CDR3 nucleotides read TGCAGCGTTGACCAGGGTGCAAGGTACTTC.

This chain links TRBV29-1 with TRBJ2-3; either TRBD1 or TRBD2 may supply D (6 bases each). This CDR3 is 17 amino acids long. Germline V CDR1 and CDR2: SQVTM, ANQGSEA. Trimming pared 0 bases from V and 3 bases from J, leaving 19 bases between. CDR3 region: CSVEDWLSGAGTDTQYF. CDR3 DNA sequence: TGCAGCGTTGAAGATTGGTTATCGGGGGCGGGAACAGATACGCAGTATTTT.

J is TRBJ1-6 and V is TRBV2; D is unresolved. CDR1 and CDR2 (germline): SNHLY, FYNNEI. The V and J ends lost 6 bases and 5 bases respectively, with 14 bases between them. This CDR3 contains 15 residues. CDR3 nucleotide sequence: TGTGCCAGCAGAGCCCGATGGATAGATAATTCACCCCTCCACTTT. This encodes CASRARWIDNSPLHF.

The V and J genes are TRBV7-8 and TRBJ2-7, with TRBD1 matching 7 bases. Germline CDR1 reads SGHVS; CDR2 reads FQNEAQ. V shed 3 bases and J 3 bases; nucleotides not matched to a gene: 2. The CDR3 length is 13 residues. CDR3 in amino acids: CASSFGTDYEQYF. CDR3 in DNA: TGTGCCAGCAGCTTCGGGACAGACTACGAGCAGTACTTC.

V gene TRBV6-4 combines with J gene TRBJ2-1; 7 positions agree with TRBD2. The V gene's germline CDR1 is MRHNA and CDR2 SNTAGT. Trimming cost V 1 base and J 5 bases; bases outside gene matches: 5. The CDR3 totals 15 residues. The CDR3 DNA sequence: TGTGCCAGCAGTGACTATGCGGGAGCGAACAATGAGCAGTTCTTC. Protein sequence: CASSDYAGANNEQFF.

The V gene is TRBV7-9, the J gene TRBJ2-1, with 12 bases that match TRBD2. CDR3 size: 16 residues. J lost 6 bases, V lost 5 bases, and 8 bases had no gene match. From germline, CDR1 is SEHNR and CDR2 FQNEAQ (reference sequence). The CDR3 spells CASSQARTSGTNEQFF. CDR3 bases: TGTGCCAGCAGCCAAGCCCGGACTAGCGGGACCAATGAGCAGTTCTTC.

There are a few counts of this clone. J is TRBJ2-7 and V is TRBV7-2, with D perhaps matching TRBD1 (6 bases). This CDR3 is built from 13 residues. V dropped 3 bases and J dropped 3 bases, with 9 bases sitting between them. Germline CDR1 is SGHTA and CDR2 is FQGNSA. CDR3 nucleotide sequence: TGTGCCAGCAGCTTCCAGGGGCTCTACGAGCAGTACTTC. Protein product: CASSFQGLYEQYF.

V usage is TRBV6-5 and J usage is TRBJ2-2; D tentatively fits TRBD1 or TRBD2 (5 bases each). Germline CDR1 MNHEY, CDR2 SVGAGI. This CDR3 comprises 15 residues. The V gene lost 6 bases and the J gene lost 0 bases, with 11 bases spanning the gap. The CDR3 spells CASSPGDPNTGELFF. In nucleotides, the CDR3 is TGTGCCAGCAGCCCTGGGGACCCGAACACCGGGGAGCTGTTTTTT.

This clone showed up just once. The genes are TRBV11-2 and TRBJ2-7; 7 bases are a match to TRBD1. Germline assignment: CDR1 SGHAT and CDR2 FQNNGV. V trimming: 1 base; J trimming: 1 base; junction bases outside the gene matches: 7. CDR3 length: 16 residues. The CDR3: CASSLAGAGGSYEQYF. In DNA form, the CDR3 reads TGTGCCAGCAGCTTAGCCGGGGCAGGGGGATCCTACGAGCAGTACTTC.

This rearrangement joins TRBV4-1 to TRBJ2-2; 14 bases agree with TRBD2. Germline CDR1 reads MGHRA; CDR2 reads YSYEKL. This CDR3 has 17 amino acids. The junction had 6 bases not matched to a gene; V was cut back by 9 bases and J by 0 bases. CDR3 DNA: TGCGCCAGTTCCGGACTAGCGGGGGGACCGAACACCGGGGAGCTGTTTTTT. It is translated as CASSGLAGGPNTGELFF.

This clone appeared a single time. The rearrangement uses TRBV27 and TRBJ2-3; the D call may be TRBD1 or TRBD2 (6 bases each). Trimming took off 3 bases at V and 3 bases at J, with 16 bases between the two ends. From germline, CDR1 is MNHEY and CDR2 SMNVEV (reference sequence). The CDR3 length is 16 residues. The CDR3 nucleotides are TGTGCCAGCAGTTTGCTCGGGGGCGGTGGAACAGATACGCAGTATTTT. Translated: CASSLLGGGGTDTQYF.

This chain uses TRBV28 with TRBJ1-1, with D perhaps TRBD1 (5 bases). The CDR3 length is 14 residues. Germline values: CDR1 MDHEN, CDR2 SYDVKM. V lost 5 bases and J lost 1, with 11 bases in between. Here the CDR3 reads CASSDPGGNTEAFF. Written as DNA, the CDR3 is TGTGCCAGCAGTGACCCGGGGGGGAACACTGAAGCTTTCTTT.

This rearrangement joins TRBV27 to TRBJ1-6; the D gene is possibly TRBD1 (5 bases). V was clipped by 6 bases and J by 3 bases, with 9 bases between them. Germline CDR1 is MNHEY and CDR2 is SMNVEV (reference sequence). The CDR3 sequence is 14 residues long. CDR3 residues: CASSTTDYNSPLHF. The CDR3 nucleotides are TGTGCCAGCAGCACGACAGACTATAATTCACCCCTCCACTTT.

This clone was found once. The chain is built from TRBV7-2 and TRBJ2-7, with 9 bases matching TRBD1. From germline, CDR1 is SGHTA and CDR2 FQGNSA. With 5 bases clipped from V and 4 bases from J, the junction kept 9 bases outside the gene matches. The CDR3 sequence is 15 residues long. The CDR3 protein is CASSPFLGQGYEQYF. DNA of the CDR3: TGTGCCAGCAGCCCTTTTTTGGGACAGGGATACGAGCAGTACTTC.

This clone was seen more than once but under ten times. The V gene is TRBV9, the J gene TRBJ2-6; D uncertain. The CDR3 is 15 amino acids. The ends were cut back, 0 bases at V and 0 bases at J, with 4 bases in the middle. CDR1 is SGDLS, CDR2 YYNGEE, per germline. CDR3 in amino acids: CASSVGDSGANVLTF. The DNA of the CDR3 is TGTGCCAGCAGCGTAGGGGACTCTGGGGCCAACGTCCTGACTTTC. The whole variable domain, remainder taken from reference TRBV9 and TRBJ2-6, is DSGVTQTPKHLITATGQRVTLRCSPRSGDLSVYWYQQSLDQGLQFLIQYYNGEERAKGNILERFSAQQFPDLHSELNLSSLELGDSALYFCASSVGDSGANVLTFGAGSRLTVL.

The CDR3 bases are TGTGCCAGCACCGCATTTGGATTGGAAACTGAAGCTTTCTTT. Translation gives CASTAFGLETEAFF. The chain combines TRBV7-9 with TRBJ1-1; the D is unclear. CDR1 is SEHNR and CDR2 is FQNEAQ in the germline V gene (reference sequence). The CDR3 extends over 14 amino acids. V lost 7 bases, J lost 5 bases, and 17 bases lay in between.

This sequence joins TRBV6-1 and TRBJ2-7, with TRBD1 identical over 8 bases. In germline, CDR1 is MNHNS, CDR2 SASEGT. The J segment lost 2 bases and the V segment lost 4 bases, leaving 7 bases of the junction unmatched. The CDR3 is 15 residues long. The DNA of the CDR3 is TGTGCCAGCAGTGGGAGGGACAGGCTCCCCTACGAGCAGTACTTC. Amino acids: CASSGRDRLPYEQYF.

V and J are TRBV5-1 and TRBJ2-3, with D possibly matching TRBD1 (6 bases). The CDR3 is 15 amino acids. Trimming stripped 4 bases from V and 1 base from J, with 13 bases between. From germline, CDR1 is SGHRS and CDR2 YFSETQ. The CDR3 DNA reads TGCGCCAGCAGCAGCGGACAGAGCCGCACAGATACGCAGTATTTT. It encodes CASSSGQSRTDTQYF. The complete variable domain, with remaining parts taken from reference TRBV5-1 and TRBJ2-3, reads KAGVTQTPRYLIKTRGQQVTLSCSPISGHRSVSWYQQTPGQGLQFLFEYFSETQRNKGNFPGRFSGRQFSNSRSEMNVSTLELGDSALYLCASSSGQSRTDTQYFGPGTRLTVL.